This passage covers 32 T cell receptor beta chains from one sample sequenced in a study of T cell responses to AZD1222 COVID-19 vaccine. Sequenced by immunoSEQ multiplex PCR; TCRdb stores in-frame clones only, minus some. Here the sample spans about 110,000 clones, around nine tenths being singletons. The sequencing here drew on peripheral blood, taken 28 days after the second AZD1222 dose. Receptors were obtained from an adult who received the AZD1222 COVID-19 vaccine.

This clone was detected only a few times. This chain joins TRBV30 and TRBJ1-1, with D possibly matching TRBD1 (5 bases). Trimming pared 5 bases from V and 8 bases from J, leaving 21 bases between. This CDR3 region has 14 residues. Germline V CDR1 and CDR2: GTSNPN, SVGIG (reference sequence). The CDR3 DNA sequence: TGTGCCTGGTTATTGAAAGTCCAGTGGGGGGAAGCTTTCTTT. Encoded protein: CAWLLKVQWGEAFF.

As to this clone: Different DNA sequences within this sample yield the same CDR3. The genes are TRBV5-6 and TRBJ1-4; D is unclear. CDR3 length: 14 amino acids. Trimming took 2 bases from V and 0 from J, leaving 5 bases between them. Per germline, CDR1 SGHDT and CDR2 YYEEEE. The CDR3 DNA follows: TGTGCCAGCAGCTTACTTGCAACTAATGAAAAACTGTTTTTT. Translation: CASSLLATNEKLFF.

The chain recombines TRBV6-5 with TRBJ1-4, with 7 bases identical to TRBD1. The CDR3 is 15 residues long. The germline gives CDR1 MNHEY, CDR2 SVGAGI. The J segment lost 8 bases and the V segment lost 8 bases, leaving 14 bases of the junction unmatched. The CDR3 here is CASPPGRGEKEKLFF. The CDR3, as DNA: TGTGCCAGCCCTCCCGGCAGGGGGGAGAAGGAAAAACTGTTTTTT.

This chain uses TRBV7-9 with TRBJ1-2; 7 bases agree with TRBD1. Germline V gene data show CDR1 as SEHNR and CDR2 as FQNEAQ (reference sequence). This CDR3 has 13 amino acids. V lost 2 bases, J lost 8 bases, and 5 bases stayed unmatched. CDR3 loop: CASSLTGEGGYTF. CDR3 bases: TGTGCCAGCAGCTTAACAGGGGAGGGAGGCTACACCTTC.

The chain links TRBV5-1 to TRBJ2-7; 7 positions match TRBD1. J was trimmed by 0 bases and V by 0 bases; bases with no gene match: 12. Germline assignment: CDR1 SGHRS and CDR2 YFSETQ. This CDR3 is built from 18 residues. CDR3 sequence (DNA): TGCGCCAGCAGCTTGGCTCCGCCGACAGGGCGCCTCTCCTACGAGCAGTACTTC. It specifies CASSLAPPTGRLSYEQYF.

The V and J genes are TRBV19 and TRBJ1-6; the D is unclear. Germline loops: CDR1 LNHDA, CDR2 SQIVND (reference sequence). The CDR3 covers 15 residues. Trimming cost V 3 bases and J 13 bases, with 19 bases left between them. CDR3 coding DNA: TGTGCCAGTAGTATTAGCGGCGACGTAAGGAGGCCCCTCCACTTT. Protein sequence: CASSISGDVRRPLHF.

This chain uses TRBV5-1 with TRBJ2-1; 7 positions agree with TRBD1. Germline CDR1 and CDR2: SGHRS and YFSETQ. The J segment lost 4 bases and the V segment lost 0 bases, leaving 7 bases of the junction unmatched. This CDR3 contains 16 residues. Here the CDR3 reads CASSLGGQLLYNEQFF. The CDR3 DNA is TGCGCCAGCAGCTTGGGGGGACAGCTTCTTTACAATGAGCAGTTCTTC.

This sequence joins TRBV6-5 and TRBJ1-1, with D tentatively TRBD1 (5 bases). Trimming removed 5 bases from V and 4 bases from J, with 11 bases in between. The CDR3 loop spans 13 amino acids. From germline, CDR1 is MNHEY and CDR2 SVGAGI. CDR3 region: CASSPGGFTEAFF. The DNA of the CDR3 is TGTGCCAGCAGTCCCGGGGGGTTCACTGAAGCTTTCTTT.

This clone has a single count. The chain is built from TRBV30 and TRBJ1-1; weak D call: TRBD1 (5 bases). Germline CDR1 GTSNPN, CDR2 SVGIG (reference sequence). This CDR3 spans 14 amino acids. The V end was cut by 2 bases, the J end by 0 bases, with 10 bases between. The CDR3 DNA follows: TGTGCCTGGAGTTCCCACAGGTTGAACACTGAAGCTTTCTTT. Its protein is CAWSSHRLNTEAFF.

The chain recombines TRBV7-9 with TRBJ2-5; TRBD2 agrees at 8 bases. V lost 5 bases, J lost 3 bases, and 5 bases stayed unmatched. CDR1 is SEHNR, CDR2 FQNEAQ, per germline (reference sequence). The CDR3 is made up of 14 amino acids. CDR3 bases: TGTGCCAGCAGCCCCCCGGGGGGGGAAGAGACCCAGTACTTC. It translates to CASSPPGGEETQYF.

This chain joins TRBV11-3 and TRBJ2-1; D might be TRBD1 (6 bases). CDR1 and CDR2 from the germline V gene are SGHNT and YENEEA. Trimming stripped 1 base from V and 3 bases from J, with 7 bases between. The CDR3 has 14 residues. The CDR3 sequence: CASSLGGLYNEQFF. CDR3 nucleotides: TGTGCCAGCAGCTTAGGGGGGCTCTACAATGAGCAGTTCTTC.

This clone appeared once. The chain carries TRBV10-1 and TRBJ2-1, with 7 bases lining up with TRBD1. The V gene's germline CDR1 is WNHNN and CDR2 SYGVQD (reference sequence). The CDR3 extends over 18 amino acids. With V trimmed by 4 bases and J by 6 bases, 18 bases remained unmatched. DNA of the CDR3: TGCGCCAGCAGTGGGTATCCCTCCGACAGGGCTTTAAGCAATGAGCAGTTCTTC. Residues: CASSGYPSDRALSNEQFF.

The rearrangement joins TRBV7-2 to TRBJ1-5; D gene ambiguous. V lost 0 bases and J lost 5, with 5 bases in between. This CDR3 is 13 amino acids long. Germline loops: CDR1 SGHTA, CDR2 FQGNSA. The CDR3 DNA follows: TGTGCCAGCAGCTTAGCGCCGGATCAGCCCCAGCATTTT. Translation gives CASSLAPDQPQHF.

The chain couples TRBV30 to TRBJ2-3, with D tentatively TRBD1 (5 bases). Germline CDR1 reads GTSNPN; CDR2 reads SVGIG (reference sequence). The CDR3 length is 12 residues. With 5 bases removed from V and 0 bases from J, the gap between germline ends came to 6 bases. CDR3 sequence: CAWGASTDTQYF. CDR3 coding DNA: TGTGCCTGGGGGGCTAGCACAGATACGCAGTATTTT.

V usage is TRBV2 and J usage is TRBJ1-4, with 10 bases identical to TRBD1. The trim removed 5 bases at V and 6 bases at J, leaving 3 bases unmatched. The CDR3 covers 14 residues. Germline assignment: CDR1 SNHLY and CDR2 FYNNEI. CDR3 DNA sequence: TGTGCCAGCAGTCGGGACAGGGGATATGAAAAACTGTTTTTT. Residues: CASSRDRGYEKLFF.

The chain joins TRBV12-5 to TRBJ2-7; tentatively, D is TRBD2 (5 bases). The V end was cut by 2 bases, the J end by 2 bases, with 13 bases between. CDR1 is LGHNT and CDR2 is FRNRAP in the germline V gene. This CDR3 comprises 15 residues. This CDR3 reads CASGLTAGVTYEQYF. The CDR3 DNA reads TGTGCTAGTGGTTTGACTGCCGGGGTCACCTACGAGCAGTACTTC.

The chain couples TRBV5-1 to TRBJ1-6, with D unresolved. Germline lookup yields CDR1 SGHRS and CDR2 YFSETQ. Between the trimmed V and J ends, which lost 1 base and 7 bases, there was a span of 12 bases. CDR3 length equals 15 residues. The CDR3, as DNA: TGCGCCAGCAGCTTGTCTGGCCTCACGAATTCACCCCTCCACTTT. Translating gives CASSLSGLTNSPLHF.

V gene TRBV13 combines with J gene TRBJ1-4; D possibly corresponds to TRBD1 (5 bases). CDR3 length: 17 residues. In germline, CDR1 is PRHDT, CDR2 FYEKMQ (reference sequence). Between the trimmed V and J ends, which lost 0 bases and 0 bases, there was a span of 11 bases. Here the CDR3 reads CASSLGPGTSTNEKLFF. The CDR3 DNA is TGTGCCAGCAGCTTAGGCCCCGGGACGTCAACTAATGAAAAACTGTTTTTT. Filled out from reference TRBV13 and TRBJ1-4, the complete variable domain reads AAGVIQSPRHLIKEKRETATLKCYPIPRHDTVYWYQQGPGQDPQFLISFYEKMQSDKGSIPDRFSAQQFSDYHSELNMSSLELGDSALYFCASSLGPGTSTNEKLFFGSGTQLSVL.

This clone is a singleton in its sample. This sequence joins TRBV19 and TRBJ2-7; TRBD2 might be the D (6 bases). The germline V gene encodes CDR1 LNHDA and CDR2 SQIVND (reference sequence). Deletions cut 1 base from V and 4 bases from J, with 14 bases between. The CDR3 is 15 residues long. CDR3 sequence: CASSIGSGEWYEQYF. CDR3 nucleotides: TGTGCCAGTAGTATAGGTTCGGGAGAATGGTACGAGCAGTACTTC.

The chain uses TRBV6-4 and TRBJ2-7; D might be TRBD1 or TRBD2, each matching 5 bases. The CDR3 is 14 amino acids. Trimming pared 6 bases from V and 5 bases from J, leaving 17 bases between. Germline V CDR1 and CDR2: MRHNA, SNTAGT. The CDR3 region has the DNA TGTGCCAGCAGCCGGGACGGTTCTACCCACGAGCAGTACTTC. Its protein product is CASSRDGSTHEQYF.

CDR3 DNA: TGTGCCACCCTAGGGGTCAGGGCCGTGAACACTGAAGCTTTCTTT. This translates into CATLGVRAVNTEAFF. The V call is TRBV7-9, the J call TRBJ1-1; TRBD1 is a possible D gene (5 bases). In germline, CDR1 is SEHNR, CDR2 FQNEAQ (reference sequence). The CDR3 has 15 amino acids. V lost 10 bases and J 0 bases, leaving 18 bases between the germline ends.

This clone was seen a single time. The gene calls are TRBV6-5 and TRBJ2-7; the match to TRBD2 covers 11 bases. From germline, CDR1 is MNHEY and CDR2 SVGAGI. The CDR3 has 15 amino acids. V shed 6 bases, J shed 2 bases, and the junction held 6 bases outside the gene matches. CDR3 bases: TGTGCCAGCAGATCTACTAGCGGGGGACCCTACGAGCAGTACTTC. It codes for CASRSTSGGPYEQYF.

Here the CDR3 DNA reads TGTGCCAGCAGCTCCTATTACAGCGGGGATGGCTACACCTTC. It encodes CASSSYYSGDGYTF. V usage is TRBV11-2 and J usage is TRBJ1-2; D is unclear. The CDR3 spans 14 residues. V lost 4 bases and J lost 6, with 15 bases in between. CDR1 is SGHAT and CDR2 is FQNNGV in the germline V gene.

The chain couples TRBV10-3 to TRBJ1-2; tentatively, D is TRBD1 (5 bases). CDR3 size: 12 residues. Germline CDR1 ENHRY, CDR2 SYGVKD. Between the trimmed V and J ends, which lost 8 bases and 7 bases, there was a span of 14 bases. CDR3 protein: CAIRLGGSGYTF. CDR3 sequence (DNA): TGTGCCATCCGTCTGGGGGGGTCTGGCTACACCTTC.

The CDR3 spells CAWRGAGAWYGYTF. CDR3 nucleotide sequence: TGTGCCTGGAGAGGGGCAGGAGCGTGGTATGGCTACACCTTC. The chain recombines TRBV30 with TRBJ1-2; the D gene is possibly TRBD1 (5 bases). This CDR3 spans 14 amino acids. V lost 3 bases to trimming and J lost 5 bases, with 16 bases between them. Germline V lookup: CDR1 GTSNPN, CDR2 SVGIG (reference sequence).

This chain uses TRBV19 with TRBJ1-5, with D maybe TRBD1 (5 bases). The CDR3 is 16 amino acids. CDR1 and CDR2 from the germline V gene are LNHDA and SQIVND (reference sequence). Trimming left V 0 bases short and J 1 base short, with 10 bases between. CDR3 region: CASSIDGRVSNQPQHF. The CDR3 DNA is TGTGCCAGTAGTATAGACGGCAGGGTGAGCAATCAGCCCCAGCATTTT.

This clone appeared a few times. The chain has TRBV5-1 and TRBJ2-1; a possible D gene is TRBD1 (6 bases). V was shortened by 1 base and J by 9 bases, with 23 bases between the two germline ends. The CDR3 length is 17 residues. Germline CDR1 is SGHRS and CDR2 is YFSETQ. The CDR3 here is CASSLPSLIRGVGEQFF. The CDR3 DNA reads TGCGCCAGCAGCTTGCCCTCACTAATCAGGGGAGTCGGTGAGCAGTTCTTC. The variable domain in full, with the rest retrieved from reference TRBV5-1 and TRBJ2-1, is KAGVTQTPRYLIKTRGQQVTLSCSPISGHRSVSWYQQTPGQGLQFLFEYFSETQRNKGNFPGRFSGRQFSNSRSEMNVSTLELGDSALYLCASSLPSLIRGVGEQFFGPGTRLTVL.

V is TRBV6-1 and J is TRBJ1-6; unclear D gene. V lost 1 base, J lost 12 bases, and 13 bases lay in between. In germline, CDR1 is MNHNS, CDR2 SASEGT. This CDR3 comprises 14 residues. CDR3 amino acids: CASSEVSAAVPLHF. The CDR3 coding sequence is TGTGCCAGCAGTGAAGTATCCGCCGCTGTACCCCTCCACTTT.

V gene TRBV18 combines with J gene TRBJ1-2; tentative D call: TRBD1 (6 bases). Germline V gives CDR1 KGHSH, CDR2 LQKENI. V lost 3 bases and J lost 4, with 12 bases in between. The CDR3 runs to 14 residues. The CDR3 bases are TGTGCCAGCTCACCTGGGGGGGGCCTCTATGGCTACACCTTC. Its protein is CASSPGGGLYGYTF.

The CDR3 DNA reads as TGTGCCAGCATGGTTCCTAGCAATCAGCCCCAGCATTTT. Translation gives CASMVPSNQPQHF. The chain employs TRBV28 and TRBJ1-5; no clear D gene. This CDR3 is 13 amino acids long. V lost 7 bases, J lost 0 bases, and 7 bases lay in between. The germline CDR1 and CDR2 sequences are MDHEN and SYDVKM.

The genes are TRBV19 and TRBJ1-5; TRBD1 might be the D (5 bases). V was shortened by 5 bases and J by 3 bases, with 14 bases between the two germline ends. Per the germline V gene, CDR1 is LNHDA and CDR2 is SQIVND (reference sequence). CDR3 length: 15 residues. This CDR3 reads CASSWQGAFNQPQHF. The CDR3 DNA reads TGTGCCAGTAGTTGGCAAGGGGCCTTCAATCAGCCCCAGCATTTT.

The chain links TRBV6-4 to TRBJ2-3; TRBD2 matches 7 bases. V lost 2 bases to trimming and J lost 5 bases; unmatched junction nucleotides: 7. Germline lookup yields CDR1 MRHNA and CDR2 SNTAGT. The CDR3 consists of 15 residues. CDR3 nucleotide sequence: TGTGCCAGCAGTGACAGATCTAGCGGAGGAGATACGCAGTATTTT. Translation gives CASSDRSSGGDTQYF.